These 26 T cell receptor beta chains were all obtained from the same sample, sequenced in a study of regulatory and conventional T cells in RAG deficiency. The repertoire was sequenced with immunoSEQ multiplex PCR; TCRdb's copy has only in-frame clones and lacks some. The table shows more than 20,000 clones, with around 97% occurring only once. Conventional CD4+ T cells were sorted from blood as CD25-low CD127-high cells. A further study also used this sample, focusing on regulatory T cells. As that report states: The PCR used 52 TRBV and 13 TRBJ primers.

Sample: CD25- CD4+ T cells sorted from blood. The receptors were sampled from a human donor in good health.

This clone has just one count. The rearrangement uses TRBV5-4 and TRBJ1-2; tentative D call: TRBD1 (5 bases). CDR3 length equals 15 residues. V was shortened by 4 bases and J by 8 bases, with 21 bases between the two germline ends. Germline V lookup: CDR1 SGHNT, CDR2 YYREEE (reference sequence). The CDR3 region has the DNA TGTGCCAGCAGCATCAGGGAGGATTATACAAGGGGCTACACCTTC. This sequence encodes CASSIREDYTRGYTF.

The CDR3 nucleotides read TGTGCCAGCAGCTCCAGACAGCTCCTGGGTTCACCCCTCCACTTT. Residues: CASSSRQLLGSPLHF. The chain employs TRBV27 and TRBJ1-6, with D possibly being TRBD1 (5 bases). The ends were cut back, 6 bases at V and 9 bases at J, with 18 bases in the middle. CDR1 and CDR2 from the germline V gene are MNHEY and SMNVEV (reference sequence). The CDR3 is made up of 15 amino acids.

The V call is TRBV5-6, the J call TRBJ1-2, with D perhaps TRBD1 (6 bases). CDR1 is SGHDT, CDR2 YYEEEE, per germline. The V end lost 4 bases, the J end lost 9 bases, and 16 bases lay between the germline ends. This CDR3 has 13 amino acids. As DNA, the CDR3 is TGTGCCAGCAGCCGGGACATCGACCTTCGCTACACCTTC. It specifies CASSRDIDLRYTF.

The chain is built from TRBV30 and TRBJ1-5; 7 bases are a match to TRBD1. The CDR3 is 15 residues long. The J segment lost 4 bases and the V segment lost 2 bases, leaving 8 bases of the junction unmatched. CDR1 and CDR2 (germline): GTSNPN, SVGIG (reference sequence). This chain's CDR3 is CAWSSVRGQNQPQHF. The CDR3 DNA sequence: TGTGCCTGGAGTTCGGTGAGGGGGCAAAATCAGCCCCAGCATTTT. The complete variable domain, with remaining parts taken from reference TRBV30 and TRBJ1-5, reads SQTIHQWPATLVQPVGSPLSLECTVEGTSNPNLYWYRQAAGRGLQLLFYSVGIGQISSEVPQNLSASRPQDRQFILSSKKLLLSDSGFYLCAWSSVRGQNQPQHFGDGTRLSIL.

The genes are TRBV6-6 and TRBJ1-1; D is uncertain. This CDR3 is built from 14 residues. CDR1 is MNHNY, CDR2 SVGAGI, per germline (reference sequence). The V end was cut by 5 bases, the J end by 7 bases, with 17 bases between. CDR3 loop: CASSTNYRGVEAFF. Written as DNA, the CDR3 is TGTGCCAGCAGTACCAATTACCGCGGGGTTGAAGCTTTCTTT.

The V and J genes are TRBV28 and TRBJ1-3; no reliable D call. The V and J ends lost 3 bases and 0 bases respectively, with 6 bases between them. Germline-derived CDR1 and CDR2 are MDHEN and SYDVKM. The CDR3 spans 14 residues. In nucleotides, the CDR3 is TGTGCCAGCAGTTTCCCAAACTCTGGAAACACCATATATTTT. Protein sequence: CASSFPNSGNTIYF.

The rearrangement joins TRBV14 to TRBJ2-5; 8 bases fit TRBD2. V lost 3 bases to trimming and J lost 3 bases; unmatched junction nucleotides: 18. Per germline, CDR1 SGHDN and CDR2 FVKESK. The CDR3 loop spans 19 amino acids. CDR3 DNA: TGTGCCAGCAGCCACCCCCAGTCCGTAGTAGCGGGGCCGGAAGAGACCCAGTACTTC. Its translation: CASSHPQSVVAGPEETQYF.

To note about this clone: The germline gene is not matched at one end of the junction; a read error may be the cause. The chain uses TRBV7-9 and TRBJ1-2; 7 bases line up with TRBD1. There are 18 residues in the CDR3. CDR1 is SEHNR, CDR2 FQNEAQ, per germline (reference sequence). For the CDR3, the DNA is TGTGCCAGCAGCTTACCGGCGCCGGGGAGTGAGCAGGGGGACCTTGAGTTCTTC. Translated, it gives CASSLPAPGSEQGDLEFF.

The CDR3, as DNA: TGCGCCAGCAGCTTCGTTGTCGGGACAGTTAACTATGGCTACACCTTC. Protein: CASSFVVGTVNYGYTF. This chain links TRBV5-1 with TRBJ1-2, with 7 bases fitting TRBD1. This CDR3 has 16 amino acids. CDR1 SGHRS and CDR2 YFSETQ come from the germline V gene. The V segment lost 2 bases and the J segment 1 base; nucleotides outside the gene matches: 8.

The chain employs TRBV19 and TRBJ2-2, with 10 bases identical to TRBD1. V was pared by 3 bases and J by 6 bases, with 16 bases of the junction left unmatched. Germline CDR1 is LNHDA and CDR2 is SQIVND (reference sequence). The CDR3 extends over 19 amino acids. CDR3 sequence: CASSMSFYRGQGRAGELFF. The CDR3 bases are TGTGCCAGTAGTATGAGTTTTTATCGGGGACAGGGGCGGGCCGGGGAGCTGTTTTTT. Based on the CDR3 plus reference TRBV19 and TRBJ2-2, the full variable domain is DGGITQSPKYLFRKEGQNVTLSCEQNLNHDAMYWYRQDPGQGLRLIYYSQIVNDFQKGDIAEGYSVSREKKESFPLTVTSAQKNPTAFYLCASSMSFYRGQGRAGELFFGEGSRLTVL.

This clone was detected only once. The V gene is TRBV6-5, the J gene TRBJ2-7, with TRBD1 matching over 7 bases. CDR1 and CDR2 from the germline V gene are MNHEY and SVGAGI. The CDR3 sequence is 16 residues long. Trimming cost V 0 bases and J 3 bases; bases outside gene matches: 8. This CDR3 is CASSYSFGQAYYEQYF. DNA for the CDR3: TGTGCCAGCAGTTACTCCTTCGGACAGGCTTACTACGAGCAGTACTTC.

The rearrangement links TRBV7-9 to TRBJ1-2, with 8 bases lining up with TRBD1. The germline gives CDR1 SEHNR, CDR2 FQNEAQ (reference sequence). The V gene end was trimmed by 5 bases and the J gene end by 6 bases; junction bases not matched to a gene: 11. The CDR3 covers 15 residues. CDR3 amino acids: CASSTSDRVLDGYTF. The CDR3, as DNA: TGTGCCAGCAGCACCTCGGACAGGGTACTTGATGGCTACACCTTC.

J is TRBJ2-1 and V is TRBV4-1; 10 positions match TRBD1. The CDR3 covers 16 residues. The trim removed 4 bases at V and 0 bases at J, leaving 3 bases unmatched. The germline CDR1 and CDR2 sequences are MGHRA and YSYEKL. The CDR3 spells CASSRGDRGSYNEQFF. The CDR3 DNA is TGCGCCAGCAGCCGAGGGGACAGGGGCTCCTACAATGAGCAGTTCTTC.

The CDR3 coding sequence is TGCGCCAGCAGACTGACAGCGCCGGTCTCTAATTCACCCCTCCACTTT. It specifies CASRLTAPVSNSPLHF. The chain uses TRBV5-1 and TRBJ1-6, with a tentative D call TRBD1 (5 bases). The germline V gene encodes CDR1 SGHRS and CDR2 YFSETQ. The CDR3 has 16 residues. The V gene lost 5 bases and the J gene lost 6 bases, with 18 bases spanning the gap.

The genes are TRBV9 and TRBJ1-1; D gene uncertain. Germline loops: CDR1 SGDLS, CDR2 YYNGEE. The length of the CDR3 is 13 residues. The V and J ends lost 3 bases and 6 bases respectively, with 12 bases between them. The CDR3 protein is CASSAGQYAEAFF. The CDR3 DNA reads TGTGCCAGCAGCGCCGGTCAATACGCTGAAGCTTTCTTT.

The genes are TRBV5-1 and TRBJ1-1, with a possible D match to TRBD1 (6 bases). Trimming took 3 bases from V and 1 from J, leaving 16 bases between them. This CDR3 is 16 amino acids long. Germline CDR1 is SGHRS and CDR2 is YFSETQ. CDR3 coding DNA: TGCGCCAGCAGCTCTGGGGGGGGCTTTACGAACACTGAAGCTTTCTTT. This sequence encodes CASSSGGGFTNTEAFF.

The rearrangement joins TRBV7-2 to TRBJ2-2, with D possibly matching TRBD2 (6 bases). V was cut by 8 bases and J by 7 bases, with 14 bases left in between. Germline V gene data show CDR1 as SGHTA and CDR2 as FQGNSA. The CDR3 loop spans 13 amino acids. The CDR3 nucleotides read TGTGCCAGCCGCAGCGGGTACGGCGGGGAGCTGTTTTTT. The encoded protein is CASRSGYGGELFF.

The CDR3 coding sequence is TGTGCCAGTAACCCACCGGGACAATGGGGCGGGGAGCTGTTTTTT. Translating gives CASNPPGQWGGELFF. V usage is TRBV19 and J usage is TRBJ2-2, with a tentative D call TRBD1 (6 bases). Germline lookup yields CDR1 LNHDA and CDR2 SQIVND (reference sequence). Between the trimmed V and J ends, which lost 7 bases and 7 bases, there was a span of 19 bases. This CDR3 region has 15 residues.

The rearrangement uses TRBV4-2 and TRBJ1-2, with D tentatively TRBD1 (5 bases). CDR3 length equals 14 residues. Per the germline V gene, CDR1 is LGHNA and CDR2 is YNFKEQ. V was pared by 0 bases and J by 8 bases, with 13 bases between. The CDR3 loop reads CASSQEEGMEGYTF. CDR3 DNA sequence: TGTGCCAGCAGCCAAGAGGAGGGGATGGAGGGCTACACCTTC.

The genes are TRBV11-1 and TRBJ2-5; D is unclear. V dropped 1 base and J dropped 0 bases, with 6 bases sitting between them. The CDR3 loop spans 14 amino acids. CDR1 and CDR2 from the germline V gene are SGHAT and FQDESV (reference sequence). CDR3 bases: TGTGCCAGCAGCTTAGTCGCGAACCAAGAGACCCAGTACTTC. Protein: CASSLVANQETQYF.

V is TRBV19 and J is TRBJ1-2; 10 nucleotides align to TRBD1. The CDR3 consists of 18 residues. CDR1 and CDR2 (germline): LNHDA, SQIVND (reference sequence). With V trimmed by 8 bases and J by 0 bases, 15 bases remained unmatched. This CDR3 reads CASGSGRDRGLTNYGYTF. CDR3 coding DNA: TGTGCCAGTGGTTCCGGCCGGGACAGGGGATTAACTAACTATGGCTACACCTTC. Variable domain in full (rest from reference TRBV19 and TRBJ1-2): DGGITQSPKYLFRKEGQNVTLSCEQNLNHDAMYWYRQDPGQGLRLIYYSQIVNDFQKGDIAEGYSVSREKKESFPLTVTSAQKNPTAFYLCASGSGRDRGLTNYGYTFGSGTRLTVV.

The rearrangement links TRBV15 to TRBJ2-5; possible D gene TRBD1, 7 bases. This CDR3 has 16 residues. V was shortened by 5 bases and J by 1 base, with 17 bases between the two germline ends. Germline CDR1 reads LNHNV; CDR2 reads YYDKDF (reference sequence). CDR3 region: CATSLTAGGGQETQYF. CDR3 DNA sequence: TGTGCCACCAGCCTGACGGCAGGGGGAGGCCAAGAGACCCAGTACTTC. Combining the CDR3 with reference TRBV15 and TRBJ2-5 gives the whole variable domain DAMVIQNPRYQVTQFGKPVTLSCSQTLNHNVMYWYQQKSSQAPKLLFHYYDKDFNNEADTPDNFQSRRPNTSFCFLDIRSPGLGDTAMYLCATSLTAGGGQETQYFGPGTRLLVL.

The chain uses TRBV2 and TRBJ2-5; TRBD2 matches 11 bases. The CDR3 sequence is 15 residues long. CDR1 SNHLY and CDR2 FYNNEI come from the germline V gene. V shed 7 bases and J 1 base; nucleotides not matched to a gene: 5. The CDR3 DNA reads TGTGCCAGCACCCGACTAGCGGGGTCCCAAGAGACCCAGTACTTC. Translating it yields CASTRLAGSQETQYF.

The chain links TRBV27 to TRBJ1-4, with TRBD1 matching over 8 bases. The CDR3 length is 12 residues. Germline CDR1 MNHEY, CDR2 SMNVEV (reference sequence). V lost 3 bases and J lost 15; bases outside the gene matches: 6. CDR3 region: CASSFTTGDMFF. In DNA form, the CDR3 reads TGTGCCAGCAGTTTTACGACAGGGGATATGTTTTTT.

This chain joins TRBV4-2 and TRBJ2-2, with D perhaps TRBD1 (5 bases). CDR3 length equals 15 residues. Germline V gene sequence: CDR1 LGHNA, CDR2 YNFKEQ. V lost 1 base and J lost 6, with 12 bases in between. The CDR3 DNA reads TGTGCCAGCAGCCAAGCGGTGCAGGGATCCGGGGAGCTGTTTTTT. This sequence encodes CASSQAVQGSGELFF.

The chain joins TRBV25-1 to TRBJ2-7; 7 nucleotides align to TRBD1. This CDR3 is built from 15 residues. V shed 1 base, J shed 2 bases, and the junction held 5 bases outside the gene matches. Germline V CDR1 and CDR2: MGHDK, SYGVNS. CDR3 protein: CASSEFGTDAYEQYF. The CDR3 DNA reads as TGTGCCAGCAGTGAATTCGGGACAGACGCCTACGAGCAGTACTTC.